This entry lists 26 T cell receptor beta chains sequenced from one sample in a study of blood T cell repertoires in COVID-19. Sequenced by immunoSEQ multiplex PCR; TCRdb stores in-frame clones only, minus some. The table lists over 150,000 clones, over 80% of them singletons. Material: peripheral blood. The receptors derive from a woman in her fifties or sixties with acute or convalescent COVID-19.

CDR3 region: CAWNNWAGNTIYF. In DNA form, the CDR3 reads TGTGCCTGGAACAACTGGGCAGGAAACACCATATATTTT. The chain is built from TRBV30 and TRBJ1-3; D not resolved. Germline V gene lookup returns CDR1 GTSNPN and CDR2 SVGIG (reference sequence). This CDR3 contains 13 residues. Trimming left V 4 bases short and J 4 bases short, with 11 bases between.

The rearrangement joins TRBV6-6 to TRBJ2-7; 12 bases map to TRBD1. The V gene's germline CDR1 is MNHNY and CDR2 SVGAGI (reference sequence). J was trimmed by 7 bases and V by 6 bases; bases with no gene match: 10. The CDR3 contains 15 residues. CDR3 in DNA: TGTGCCAGCAGCAGAACGGGACAGGGGGCGTTTGAGCAGTACTTC. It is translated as CASSRTGQGAFEQYF.

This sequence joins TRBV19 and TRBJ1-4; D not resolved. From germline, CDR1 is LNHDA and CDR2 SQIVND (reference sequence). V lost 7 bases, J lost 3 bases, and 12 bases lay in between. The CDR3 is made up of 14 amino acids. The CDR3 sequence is CASTLQNSNEKLFF. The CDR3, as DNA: TGTGCCAGTACCTTACAGAATTCTAATGAAAAACTGTTTTTT.

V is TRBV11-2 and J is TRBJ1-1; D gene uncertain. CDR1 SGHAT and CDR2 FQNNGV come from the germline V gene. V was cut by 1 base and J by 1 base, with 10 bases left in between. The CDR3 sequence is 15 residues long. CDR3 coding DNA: TGTGCCAGCAGCTTAGGGCCGGGGAAGAACACTGAAGCTTTCTTT. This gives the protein CASSLGPGKNTEAFF. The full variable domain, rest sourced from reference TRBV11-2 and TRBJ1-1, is EAGVAQSPRYKIIEKRQSVAFWCNPISGHATLYWYQQILGQGPKLLIQFQNNGVVDDSQLPKDRFSAERLKGVDSTLKIQPAKLEDSAVYLCASSLGPGKNTEAFFGQGTRLTVV.

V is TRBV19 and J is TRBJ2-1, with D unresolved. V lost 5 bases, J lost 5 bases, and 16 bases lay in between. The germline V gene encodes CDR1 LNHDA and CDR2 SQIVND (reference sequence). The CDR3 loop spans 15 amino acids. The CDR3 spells CASSRTHYNHNEQFF. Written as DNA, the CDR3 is TGTGCCAGTAGTCGAACACACTACAACCACAATGAGCAGTTCTTC.

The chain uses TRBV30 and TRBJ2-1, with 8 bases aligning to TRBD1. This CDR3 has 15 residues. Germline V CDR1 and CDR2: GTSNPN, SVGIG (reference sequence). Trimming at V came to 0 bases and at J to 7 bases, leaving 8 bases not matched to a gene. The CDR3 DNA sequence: TGTGCCTGGAGTGTAAGCCAGGGGGCTTTTAATGAGCAGTTCTTC. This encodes CAWSVSQGAFNEQFF.

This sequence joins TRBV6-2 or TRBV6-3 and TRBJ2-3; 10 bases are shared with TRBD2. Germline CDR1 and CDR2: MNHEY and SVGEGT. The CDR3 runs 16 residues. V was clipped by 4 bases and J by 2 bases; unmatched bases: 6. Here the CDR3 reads CASSFRLAGSTDTQYF. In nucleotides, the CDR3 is TGTGCCAGCAGTTTTCGACTAGCGGGTTCCACAGATACGCAGTATTTT.

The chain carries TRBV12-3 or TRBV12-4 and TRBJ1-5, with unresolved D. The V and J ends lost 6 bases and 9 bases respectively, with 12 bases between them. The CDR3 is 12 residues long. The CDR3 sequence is CASSLGPGPQHF. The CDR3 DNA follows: TGTGCCAGCAGCCTTGGTCCGGGGCCCCAGCATTTT.

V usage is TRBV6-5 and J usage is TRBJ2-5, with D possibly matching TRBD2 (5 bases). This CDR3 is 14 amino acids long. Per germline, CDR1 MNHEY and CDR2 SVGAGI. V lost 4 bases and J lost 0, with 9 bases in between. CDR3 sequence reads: CASSSPGYQETQYF. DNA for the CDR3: TGTGCCAGCAGTTCCCCGGGGTACCAAGAGACCCAGTACTTC.

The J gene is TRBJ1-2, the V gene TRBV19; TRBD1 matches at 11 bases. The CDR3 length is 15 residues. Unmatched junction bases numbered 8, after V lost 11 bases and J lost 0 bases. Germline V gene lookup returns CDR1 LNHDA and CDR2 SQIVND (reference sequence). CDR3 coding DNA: TGTGCCGGCCGGGACAGGGGGGGTCCTAACTATGGCTACACCTTC. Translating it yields CAGRDRGGPNYGYTF.

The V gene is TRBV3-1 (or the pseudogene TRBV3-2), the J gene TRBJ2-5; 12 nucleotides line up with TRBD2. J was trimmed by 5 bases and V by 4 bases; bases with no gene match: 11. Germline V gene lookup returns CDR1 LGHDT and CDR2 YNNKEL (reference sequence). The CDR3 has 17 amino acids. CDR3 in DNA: TGTGCCAGCAGCCCCGGGACTAGCGGGCGGGCAAGGGAGACCCAGTACTTC. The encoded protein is CASSPGTSGRARETQYF.

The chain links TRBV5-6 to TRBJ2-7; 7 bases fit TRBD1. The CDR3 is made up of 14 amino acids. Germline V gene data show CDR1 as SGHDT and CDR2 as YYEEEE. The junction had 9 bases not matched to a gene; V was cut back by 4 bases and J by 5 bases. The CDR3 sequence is CASSTRGFVNEQYF. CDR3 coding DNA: TGTGCCAGCAGCACCAGGGGGTTTGTGAACGAGCAGTACTTC.

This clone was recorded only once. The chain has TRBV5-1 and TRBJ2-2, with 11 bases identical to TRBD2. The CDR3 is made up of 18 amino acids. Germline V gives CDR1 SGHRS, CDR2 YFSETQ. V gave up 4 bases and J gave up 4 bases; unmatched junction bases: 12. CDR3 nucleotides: TGCGCCAGCAGCCTGATACCAACCGGGACTAGCGGCACCGGGGAGCTGTTTTTT. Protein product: CASSLIPTGTSGTGELFF.

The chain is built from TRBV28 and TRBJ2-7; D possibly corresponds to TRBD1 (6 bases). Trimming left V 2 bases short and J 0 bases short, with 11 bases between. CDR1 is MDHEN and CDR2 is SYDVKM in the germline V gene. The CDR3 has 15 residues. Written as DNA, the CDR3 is TGTGCCAGCAGTTTACAAGGGGACAACTCCTACGAGCAGTACTTC. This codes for CASSLQGDNSYEQYF.

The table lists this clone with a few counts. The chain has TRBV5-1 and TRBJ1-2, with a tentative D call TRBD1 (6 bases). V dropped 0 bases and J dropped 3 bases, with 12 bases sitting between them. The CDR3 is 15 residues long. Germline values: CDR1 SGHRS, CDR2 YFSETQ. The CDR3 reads CASSLAGRGHYGYTF. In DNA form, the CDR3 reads TGCGCCAGCAGCTTGGCGGGCAGGGGACACTATGGCTACACCTTC. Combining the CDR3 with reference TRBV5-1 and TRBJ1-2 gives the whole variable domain KAGVTQTPRYLIKTRGQQVTLSCSPISGHRSVSWYQQTPGQGLQFLFEYFSETQRNKGNFPGRFSGRQFSNSRSEMNVSTLELGDSALYLCASSLAGRGHYGYTFGSGTRLTVV.

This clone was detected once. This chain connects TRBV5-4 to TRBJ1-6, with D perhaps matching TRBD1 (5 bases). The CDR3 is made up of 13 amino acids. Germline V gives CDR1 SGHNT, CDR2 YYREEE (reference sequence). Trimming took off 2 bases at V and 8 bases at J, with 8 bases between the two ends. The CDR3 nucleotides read TGTGCCAGCAGCTTCATAGGGGATTCACCCCTCCACTTT. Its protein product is CASSFIGDSPLHF.

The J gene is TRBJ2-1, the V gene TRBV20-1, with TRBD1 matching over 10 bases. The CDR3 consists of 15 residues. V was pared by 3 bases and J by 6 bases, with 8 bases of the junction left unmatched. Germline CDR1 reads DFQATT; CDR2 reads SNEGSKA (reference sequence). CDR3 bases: TGCAGTGCTAGTGGGGCAGGGACAGGGGTCAATGAGCAGTTCTTC. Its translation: CSASGAGTGVNEQFF.

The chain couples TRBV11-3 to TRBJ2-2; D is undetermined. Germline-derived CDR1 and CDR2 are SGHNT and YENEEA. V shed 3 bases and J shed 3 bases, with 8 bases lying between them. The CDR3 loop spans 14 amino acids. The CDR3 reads CASSFSGYTGELFF. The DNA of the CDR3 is TGTGCCAGCAGCTTTTCGGGTTACACCGGGGAGCTGTTTTTT.

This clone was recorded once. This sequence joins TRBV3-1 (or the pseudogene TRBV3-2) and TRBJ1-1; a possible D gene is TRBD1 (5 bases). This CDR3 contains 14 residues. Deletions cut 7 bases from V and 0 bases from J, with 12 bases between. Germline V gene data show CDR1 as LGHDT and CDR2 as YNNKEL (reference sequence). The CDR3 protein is CASTATALNTEAFF. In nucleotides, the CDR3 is TGTGCCAGCACCGCGACAGCCTTGAACACTGAAGCTTTCTTT.

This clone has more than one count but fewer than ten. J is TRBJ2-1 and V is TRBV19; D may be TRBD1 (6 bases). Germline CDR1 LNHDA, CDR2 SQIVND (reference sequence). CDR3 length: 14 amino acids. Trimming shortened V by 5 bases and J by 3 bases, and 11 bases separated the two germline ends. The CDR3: CASSSDSFYNEQFF. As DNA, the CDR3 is TGTGCCAGTAGTTCGGACAGCTTCTACAATGAGCAGTTCTTC.

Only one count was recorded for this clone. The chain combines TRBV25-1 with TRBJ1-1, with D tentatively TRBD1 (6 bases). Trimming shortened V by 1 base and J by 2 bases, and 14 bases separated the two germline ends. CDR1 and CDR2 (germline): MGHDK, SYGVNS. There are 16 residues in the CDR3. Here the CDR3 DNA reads TGTGCCAGCAGTGAATCCGGGACATTGGCAAACACTGAAGCTTTCTTT. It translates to CASSESGTLANTEAFF.

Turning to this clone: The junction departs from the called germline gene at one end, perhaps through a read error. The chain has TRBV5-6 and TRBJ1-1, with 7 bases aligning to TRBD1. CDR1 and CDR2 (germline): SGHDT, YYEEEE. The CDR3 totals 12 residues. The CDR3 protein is CASSLQDRATFF. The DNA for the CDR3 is TGTGCTAGCAGCCTACAAGACAGGGCGACTTTCTTT.

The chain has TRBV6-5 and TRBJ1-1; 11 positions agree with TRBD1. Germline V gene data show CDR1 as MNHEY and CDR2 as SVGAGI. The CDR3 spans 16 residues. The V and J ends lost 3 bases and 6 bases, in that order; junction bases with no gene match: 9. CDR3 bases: TGTGCCAGCAGTTATAGGGGGACAGGGGGACGACCTGAAGCTTTCTTT. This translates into CASSYRGTGGRPEAFF.

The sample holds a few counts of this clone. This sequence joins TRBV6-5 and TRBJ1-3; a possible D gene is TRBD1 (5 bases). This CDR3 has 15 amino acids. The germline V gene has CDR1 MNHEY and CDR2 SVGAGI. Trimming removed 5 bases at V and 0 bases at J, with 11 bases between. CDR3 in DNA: TGTGCCAGCAGTCTCGACAGCTTCTCTGGAAACACCATATATTTT. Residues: CASSLDSFSGNTIYF.

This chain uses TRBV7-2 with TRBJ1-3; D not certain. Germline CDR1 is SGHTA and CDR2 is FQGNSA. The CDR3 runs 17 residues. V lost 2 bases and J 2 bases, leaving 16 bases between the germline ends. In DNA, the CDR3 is TGTGCCAGCAGCTTAATTCCTTTATCCTCTGCTGGAAACACCATATATTTT. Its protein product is CASSLIPLSSAGNTIYF.

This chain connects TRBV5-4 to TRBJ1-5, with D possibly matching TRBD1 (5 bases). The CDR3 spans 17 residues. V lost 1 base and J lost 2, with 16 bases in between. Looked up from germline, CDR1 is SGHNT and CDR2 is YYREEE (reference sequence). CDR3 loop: CASSLTGADGRNQPQHF. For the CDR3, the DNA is TGTGCCAGCAGCTTGACAGGTGCTGATGGGCGCAATCAGCCCCAGCATTTT.